This is a list of T cell receptor beta chains from one sample in a study of blood T cell repertoires in COVID-19. Produced via immunoSEQ multiplex PCR; TCRdb's table is partial and in-frame only. The sample consists of 65,000 to 70,000 clones, 80% to 90% of them appearing once. Sequenced: peripheral blood. These receptor sequences come from a woman aged 55-75 years with acute or convalescent COVID-19. CDR3s include the opening cysteine and the closing phenylalanine or tryptophan. D genes are given only for firm matches. Where a row states a size, it is once, few, many or the class of an expanded clone; other rows omit it.

>-|TRBV4-1|TRBJ1-6|TRBD1
CASSQSGGNSPLHF
TGCGCCAGCAGCCAGTCAGGGGGCAATTCACCCCTCCACTTT
>-|TRBV5-4|TRBJ1-2|-
CASSPGGGKGYGYTF
TGTGCCAGCAGCCCGGGCGGGGGCAAAGGCTATGGCTACACCTTC
>-|TRBV5-1|TRBJ2-2|TRBD2
CASSKIAGDGELFF
TGCGCCAGCAGTAAAATAGCGGGAGACGGGGAGCTGTTTTTT
>-|TRBV3-1/TRBV3-2|TRBJ2-3|-
CASSQPRGSTDTQYF
TGTGCCAGCAGCCAACCCAGGGGAAGCACAGATACGCAGTATTTT
>-|TRBV27|TRBJ2-1|-
CASSLPGSEQFF
TGTGCCAGCAGTCTCCCCGGGTCTGAGCAGTTCTTC
>-|TRBV28|TRBJ2-7|-
CASKTSREQYF
TGTGCCAGCAAGACAAGTCGGGAGCAGTACTTC
>-|TRBV19|TRBJ1-5|TRBD1
CASSADRGGNQPQHF
TGTGCCAGTAGTGCGGACAGGGGGGGGAATCAGCCCCAGCATTTT
>-|TRBV7-7|TRBJ2-1|TRBD2
CASSLALGGAALNEQFF
TGTGCTAGCAGCTTAGCCCTCGGGGGGGCAGCCCTCAATGAGCAGTTCTTC
>-|TRBV5-8|TRBJ2-3|TRBD1
CASSRSGTGAPAQYF
TGTGCCAGCAGCCGCAGCGGGACAGGGGCCCCCGCGCAGTATTTT
>-|TRBV4-1|TRBJ2-3|TRBD2
CASSQEALAGGPADTQYF
TGCGCCAGCAGCCAAGAGGCTCTAGCGGGAGGGCCGGCAGATACGCAGTATTTT
>-|TRBV6-1|TRBJ2-2|TRBD1
CASSANPSGTGRGTGELFF
TGTGCCAGCAGTGCAAACCCATCCGGGACAGGGCGTGGGACCGGGGAGCTGTTTTTT
>-|TRBV6-1|TRBJ2-1|TRBD1
CASSEMGQGFHEQFF
TGTGCCAGCAGTGAAATGGGACAGGGGTTTCATGAGCAGTTCTTC
>few|TRBV19|TRBJ2-7|TRBD1
CASSSWTGTGEQYF
TGTGCCAGTAGTTCGTGGACAGGGACGGGAGAGCAGTACTTC
>-|TRBV2|TRBJ2-2|TRBD1
CASRISGGGTGELFF
TGTGCCAGCAGAATCTCAGGGGGTGGCACCGGGGAGCTGTTTTTT
>-|TRBV5-4|TRBJ1-6|TRBD1
CASSSDRAPNNSPLHF
TGTGCCAGCAGCTCGGACAGGGCACCGAATAATTCACCCCTCCACTTT
>-|TRBV5-8|TRBJ2-1|-
CASEILGSISNEQFF
TGTGCCAGTGAAATTCTGGGCAGCATCAGCAATGAGCAGTTCTTC
>-|TRBV19|TRBJ1-2|-
CASSKGPGPGNYGYTF
TGTGCCAGTAGTAAGGGTCCTGGGCCGGGGAACTATGGCTACACCTTC
>once|TRBV12-3/TRBV12-4|TRBJ2-1|-
CASILGLVNEQFF
TGTGCCAGCATCCTGGGGCTAGTCAATGAGCAGTTCTTC
>few|TRBV19|TRBJ2-2|TRBD1
CASSATGGNTGELFF
TGTGCCAGTAGTGCGACAGGGGGGAACACCGGGGAGCTGTTTTTT
>-|TRBV7-9|TRBJ2-3|-
CASSLSQGVGVGTDTQYF
TGTGCCAGCAGCTTATCACAGGGAGTCGGGGTGGGCACAGATACGCAGTATTTT
>-|TRBV28|TRBJ1-4|-
CASSRRAIRGEKLFF
TGTGCCAGCAGCCGCAGGGCAATCCGGGGGGAAAAACTGTTTTTT
>-|TRBV6-6|TRBJ1-6|-
CASSYSEGLSPLHF
TGTGCCAGCAGTTACTCAGAGGGTCTTTCACCCCTCCACTTT
>-|TRBV23-1|TRBJ2-7|TRBD1
CASSQSGQGALVGQYF
TGCGCCAGCAGTCAATCGGGACAGGGCGCCTTAGTCGGGCAGTACTTC
>-|TRBV27|TRBJ2-1|-
CASSKLRDNEQFF
TGTGCCAGCAGTAAACTCCGGGACAATGAGCAGTTCTTC
>-|TRBV3-1/TRBV3-2|TRBJ2-2|TRBD1
CASSHWDRGTGELFF
TGTGCCAGCAGCCATTGGGACAGGGGCACCGGGGAGCTGTTTTTT
>-|TRBV20-1|TRBJ2-7|-
CSASDRYEQYF
TGCAGTGCTAGCGACAGGTACGAGCAGTACTTC
>-|TRBV27|TRBJ1-2|TRBD1
CASSDRVRGYTF
TGTGCCAGCAGCGACAGGGTACGGGGCTACACCTTC
>-|TRBV5-8|TRBJ1-2|TRBD1
CASSLEGQGIGGYTF
TGTGCCAGCAGCTTGGAAGGACAGGGGATTGGGGGCTACACCTTC
>-|TRBV15|TRBJ1-5|-
CATSRGRQPQHF
TGTGCCACCAGCAGGGGGAGACAGCCCCAGCATTTT
>-|TRBV12-3/TRBV12-4|TRBJ1-1|TRBD1
CASGPTGERVAFF
TGTGCCAGCGGCCCGACAGGGGAGAGAGTAGCTTTCTTT
>-|TRBV19|TRBJ1-5|-
CASSPWRVGNQPQHF
TGTGCCAGTAGTCCCTGGAGGGTCGGCAATCAGCCCCAGCATTTT
>-|TRBV6-1|TRBJ1-1|TRBD1
CASSETGIMNTEAFF
TGTGCCAGCAGTGAGACAGGGATTATGAACACTGAAGCTTTCTTT
>-|TRBV11-2|TRBJ2-7|-
CASSLGLVPTYEQYF
TGTGCCAGCAGCTTAGGACTAGTCCCCACCTACGAGCAGTACTTC
>-|TRBV3-1/TRBV3-2|TRBJ2-1|TRBD2
CASSQDNLAGGRVEQFF
TGTGCCAGCAGCCAAGATAACCTAGCGGGGGGGCGGGTTGAGCAGTTCTTC
>-|TRBV30|TRBJ1-6|-
CAARGVGVSPLHF
TGTGCCGCACGGGGGGTCGGAGTTTCACCCCTCCACTTT
>-|TRBV7-9|TRBJ1-6|-
CASSARGGVRHSPLHF
TGTGCCAGCAGCGCACGAGGGGGGGTGAGGCATTCACCCCTCCACTTT
>-|TRBV27|TRBJ2-1|TRBD2
CASSPGTRVYEQFF
TGTGCCAGCAGTCCCGGGACTAGAGTGTATGAGCAGTTCTTC
>-|TRBV21-1|TRBJ2-3|-
CASSKNLAGIDTQYF
TGTGCCAGCAGCAAAAACCTAGCGGGTATAGATACGCAGTATTTT
>once|TRBV7-2|TRBJ1-1|-
CASSLKGVYGMNTEAFF
TGTGCCAGCAGCTTGAAAGGGGTGTACGGAATGAACACTGAAGCTTTCTTT
>-|TRBV7-9|TRBJ2-4|TRBD2
CASSLGRGGKNIQYF
TGTGCCAGCAGCTTAGGGCGGGGGGGCAAAAACATTCAGTACTTC
>-|TRBV3-1/TRBV3-2|TRBJ1-2|TRBD1
CASSQDDRAGYTF
TGTGCCAGCAGCCAAGACGACAGGGCTGGCTACACCTTC
>-|TRBV11-2|TRBJ2-7|TRBD1
CASSLGLGTGGGEQYF
TGTGCCAGCAGCTTAGGTCTTGGGACAGGGGGCGGCGAGCAGTACTTC